What follows are 7 T cell receptor beta chains derived from one specimen sequenced in a study of T cells in Graves' hyperthyroidism and ophthalmopathy. Using RNA transcripts as the source, TCR beta CDR3 regions were amplified. The HTBI primer set was used in a first-round RT-PCR of the TCR CDR3. TCRdb used MiXCR to reprocess the multiplex PCR reads, holding one entry per CDR3 protein. The data show about 350,000 distinct CDR3 sequences, 18% seen once. Sequenced: blood. These receptors were taken from a woman between 35 and 50 years old with Graves' ophthalmopathy.

At least ten counts were recorded for this clonotype. V and J are TRBV5-6 and TRBJ2-5, with D perhaps matching TRBD2 (5 bases). V was shortened by 3 bases and J by 5 bases, with 11 bases between the two germline ends. Per germline, CDR1 SGHDT and CDR2 YYEEEE. The CDR3 has 13 amino acids. The CDR3 region has the DNA TGTGCCAGCAGCTCCCGGGGATGGGAGACCCAGTACTTC. Translated: CASSSRGWETQYF.

This chain uses TRBV3-1 with TRBJ2-4; no definite D call. Trimming cost V 3 bases and J 0 bases, with 18 bases left between them. In germline, CDR1 is LGHDT, CDR2 YNNKEL (reference sequence). The CDR3 runs to 18 residues. CDR3 region: CASSHPVESSLAKNIQYF. CDR3 coding DNA: TGTGCCAGCAGCCATCCCGTTGAGTCTTCTCTAGCCAAAAACATTCAGTACTTC.

This clonotype was picked up many times. J is TRBJ1-1 and V is TRBV28; D is perhaps TRBD1 (5 bases). CDR1 and CDR2 (germline): MDHEN, SYDVKM. V lost 5 bases and J lost 5, with 9 bases in between. The CDR3 has 12 residues. The CDR3 region is CASSPPGTEAFF. The CDR3 region has the DNA TGTGCCAGCAGTCCCCCAGGGACTGAAGCTTTCTTT.

This clonotype was found many times. This chain connects TRBV27 to TRBJ2-7; D uncertain. From germline, CDR1 is MNHEY and CDR2 SMNVEV (reference sequence). Trimming shortened V by 0 bases and J by 3 bases, and 15 bases separated the two germline ends. The CDR3 length is 16 residues. CDR3 sequence reads: CASSLSGRVVNYEQYF. The CDR3 coding sequence is TGTGCCAGCAGTTTATCGGGCCGGGTTGTAAACTACGAGCAGTACTTC.

This clonotype appeared many times. The chain links TRBV29-1 to TRBJ2-7; 7 bases are shared with TRBD1. This CDR3 has 12 residues. Germline V gene data show CDR1 as SQVTM and CDR2 as ANQGSEA. J gave up 5 bases and V 3 bases, and 4 bases lay outside the gene matches. The chain's CDR3 is CSVERGQNEQYF. The DNA for the CDR3 is TGCAGCGTTGAGAGGGGGCAGAACGAGCAGTACTTC.

This clonotype was seen many times. This chain links TRBV2 with TRBJ1-2; a weak D match, TRBD1 (5 bases). The V gene lost 3 bases and the J gene lost 3 bases, with 14 bases spanning the gap. Germline V lookup: CDR1 SNHLY, CDR2 FYNNEI. The CDR3 runs to 15 residues. The CDR3 sequence is CASSDSARGDYGYTF. DNA for the CDR3: TGTGCCAGCAGTGATTCGGCAAGGGGTGACTATGGCTACACCTTC.

This sequence joins TRBV6-5 and TRBJ2-5; TRBD2 might be the D (6 bases). The CDR3 totals 15 residues. The V end lost 4 bases, the J end lost 3 bases, and 15 bases lay between the germline ends. Germline CDR1 reads MNHEY; CDR2 reads SVGAGI. The CDR3 is CASSFRGIGEETQYF. DNA for the CDR3: TGTGCCAGCAGTTTCCGGGGGATTGGGGAAGAGACCCAGTACTTC.